This entry is about one T cell receptor beta chain. Its antigen remains unknown. Clones were sequenced by immunoSEQ multiplex PCR, and TCRdb holds only the in-frame ones, with some missing. The data contain 100,000 to 140,000 clones, around nine tenths of them singletons. The data originate from a study of T cell responses to AZD1222 COVID-19 vaccine. Points from the study as a whole: There were mostly white British donors and more females than males, and clonal diversity was possibly underestimated. Just six or seven AZD1222 recipients tested seropositive at baseline.

This CDR3 spans 15 amino acids. The germline V gene encodes CDR1 MNHEY and CDR2 SVGAGI. The V gene end was trimmed by 7 bases and the J gene end by 9 bases; junction bases not matched to a gene: 8. Samples with a second dose at about 4 or about 12 weeks were pooled together. The sequence came from an adult who received the AZD1222 COVID-19 vaccine. The specimen was peripheral blood, collected 28 days after the second AZD1222 dose. The chain has TRBV6-5 and TRBJ2-1; 14 positions match TRBD2. The CDR3 bases are TGTGCCAGCATCGGGACTAGCGGGAGTATTTCTGAGCAGTTCTTC. Its protein product is CASIGTSGSISEQFF.